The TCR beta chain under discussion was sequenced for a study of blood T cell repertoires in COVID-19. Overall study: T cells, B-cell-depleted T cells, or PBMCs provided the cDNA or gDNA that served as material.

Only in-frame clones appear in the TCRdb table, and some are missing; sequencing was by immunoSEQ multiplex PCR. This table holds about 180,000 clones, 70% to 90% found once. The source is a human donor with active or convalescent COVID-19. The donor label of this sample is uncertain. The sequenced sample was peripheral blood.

The CDR3 coding sequence is TGTGCCAGCAGCCCTCGGGCGGGGGGGAATGAGGGTCACATTCAGTACTTC. Its protein is CASSPRAGGNEGHIQYF. The chain employs TRBV3-1 (or the pseudogene TRBV3-2) and TRBJ2-4, with 9 bases identical to TRBD2. The germline V gene has CDR1 LGHDT and CDR2 YNNKEL (reference sequence). The CDR3 consists of 17 residues. The junction had 15 bases not matched to a gene; V was cut back by 4 bases and J by 8 bases.